This is a list of T cell receptor beta chains from one sample in a study of blood T cell repertoires in COVID-19. The assay was immunoSEQ multiplex PCR, and TCRdb's table has in-frame clones only and misses some. This sample has about 80,000 clones, with around 86% found just once. Sequencing was performed on peripheral blood. The receptors originated from a human donor in a cohort sampled during active COVID-19. Both conserved end residues are part of each CDR3. Each record gives: CDR3 DNA, CDR3 protein, J gene, clone size, D gene, V gene. D genes are given only for firm matches. Rows give clone size only sometimes, using once, few, many, or a class for an expanded clone.

CDR3nt: TGTGCCTGGAGTAGGGGCAGGGGTGACTCACCCCTCCACTTT; CDR3aa: CAWSRGRGDSPLHF; j_gene: TRBJ1-6; abundance: -; d_gene: -; v_gene: TRBV30
CDR3nt: TGCGCCAGCAGCTCCGTAGGTCTAGGTGCTGAAGCTTTCTTT; CDR3aa: CASSSVGLGAEAFF; j_gene: TRBJ1-1; abundance: few; d_gene: -; v_gene: TRBV5-1
CDR3nt: TGTGCCAGCAGCCAACGTAGCGTCGGAGAGACCCAGTACTTC; CDR3aa: CASSQRSVGETQYF; j_gene: TRBJ2-5; abundance: -; d_gene: -; v_gene: TRBV3-1/TRBV3-2
CDR3nt: TGCAGCGTCTACCTGGACAGGGGGAGAGGTTTGAACACTGAAGCTTTCTTT; CDR3aa: CSVYLDRGRGLNTEAFF; j_gene: TRBJ1-1; abundance: -; d_gene: TRBD1; v_gene: TRBV29-1
CDR3nt: TGTGCCAGCAGCGTCGGGGGGCGGGCTGAAGCTTTCTTT; CDR3aa: CASSVGGRAEAFF; j_gene: TRBJ1-1; abundance: few; d_gene: -; v_gene: TRBV9
CDR3nt: TGTGCCAGCAGCGAGGGCCCGAGGGCCGGAGAGACCCAGTACTTC; CDR3aa: CASSEGPRAGETQYF; j_gene: TRBJ2-5; abundance: -; d_gene: -; v_gene: TRBV9
CDR3nt: TGTGCCAGTAGTATAGGAAGGGGGAGCGAGCAGTACTTC; CDR3aa: CASSIGRGSEQYF; j_gene: TRBJ2-7; abundance: -; d_gene: -; v_gene: TRBV19
CDR3nt: TGTGCCTGGAGTGTAAAGGCCGGGTCCTACGAGCAGTACTTC; CDR3aa: CAWSVKAGSYEQYF; j_gene: TRBJ2-7; abundance: -; d_gene: -; v_gene: TRBV30
CDR3nt: TGTGCCAGCAGCATCGGACAGGGCTGGGACATTCAGTACTTC; CDR3aa: CASSIGQGWDIQYF; j_gene: TRBJ2-4; abundance: -; d_gene: TRBD1; v_gene: TRBV5-4
CDR3nt: TGTGCCAGCAGCTCGAACTATGGCTACACCTTC; CDR3aa: CASSSNYGYTF; j_gene: TRBJ1-2; abundance: -; d_gene: -; v_gene: TRBV5-4
CDR3nt: TGTGCCAGCTCACCGTTGACTGAAGTTCTGGGTCCCGGGGAGCTGTTTTTT; CDR3aa: CASSPLTEVLGPGELFF; j_gene: TRBJ2-2; abundance: -; d_gene: -; v_gene: TRBV18
CDR3nt: TGTGCCAGCAGTTTAAGCGGGACCCGGGGAGATACGCAGTATTTT; CDR3aa: CASSLSGTRGDTQYF; j_gene: TRBJ2-3; abundance: once; d_gene: TRBD2; v_gene: TRBV2
CDR3nt: TGTGCCAGCTCACCGACAGGGCCCACAGATACGCAGTATTTT; CDR3aa: CASSPTGPTDTQYF; j_gene: TRBJ2-3; abundance: -; d_gene: TRBD1; v_gene: TRBV18
CDR3nt: TGTGCCAGCACCATAGCGGGAGGGTCTCGGAATGAGCAGTTCTTC; CDR3aa: CASTIAGGSRNEQFF; j_gene: TRBJ2-1; abundance: -; d_gene: TRBD2; v_gene: TRBV6-5
CDR3nt: TGTGCCAGCAGCCCTGTTTGGCAGGGGAACACTGAAGCTTTCTTT; CDR3aa: CASSPVWQGNTEAFF; j_gene: TRBJ1-1; abundance: -; d_gene: -; v_gene: TRBV6-6
CDR3nt: TGTGCCAGTCTCCGGACAGGGGGCAACACCGGGGAGCTGTTTTTT; CDR3aa: CASLRTGGNTGELFF; j_gene: TRBJ2-2; abundance: -; d_gene: TRBD1; v_gene: TRBV19
CDR3nt: TGTGCCAGCAATCCACAGGGGTCGCGGAATTCACCCCTCCACTTT; CDR3aa: CASNPQGSRNSPLHF; j_gene: TRBJ1-6; abundance: -; d_gene: TRBD1; v_gene: TRBV27
CDR3nt: TGTGCCAGCAGTGACCTCCGACTATGGCCGTCCTACGAGCAGTACTTC; CDR3aa: CASSDLRLWPSYEQYF; j_gene: TRBJ2-7; abundance: few; d_gene: -; v_gene: TRBV6-4
CDR3nt: TGTGCCAGCAGCCAAGCGAGCACTGAAGCTTTCTTT; CDR3aa: CASSQASTEAFF; j_gene: TRBJ1-1; abundance: -; d_gene: -; v_gene: TRBV3-1/TRBV3-2
CDR3nt: TGTGCCAGTACCCCGAGGGGGAATCAGCCCCAGCATTTT; CDR3aa: CASTPRGNQPQHF; j_gene: TRBJ1-5; abundance: few; d_gene: -; v_gene: TRBV19